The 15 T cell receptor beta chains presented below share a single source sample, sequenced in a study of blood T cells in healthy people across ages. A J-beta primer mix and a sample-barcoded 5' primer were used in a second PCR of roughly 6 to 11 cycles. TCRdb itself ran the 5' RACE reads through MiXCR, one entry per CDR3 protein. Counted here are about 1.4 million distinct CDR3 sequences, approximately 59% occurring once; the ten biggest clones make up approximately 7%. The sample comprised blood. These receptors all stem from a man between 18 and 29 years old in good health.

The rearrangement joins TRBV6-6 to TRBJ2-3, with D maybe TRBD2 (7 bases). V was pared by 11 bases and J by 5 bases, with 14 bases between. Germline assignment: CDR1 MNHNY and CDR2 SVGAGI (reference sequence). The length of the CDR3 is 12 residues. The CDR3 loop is CALRGAGDTQYF. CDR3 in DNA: TGTGCCCTTCGGGGGGCGGGAGATACGCAGTATTTT.

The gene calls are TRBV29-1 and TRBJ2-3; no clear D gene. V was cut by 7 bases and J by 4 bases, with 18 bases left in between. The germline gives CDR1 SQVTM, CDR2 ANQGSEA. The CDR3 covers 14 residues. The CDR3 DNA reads TGCAGCGCGAATTCCCGGGCTTCATCAGATACGCAGTATTTT. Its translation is CSANSRASSDTQYF.

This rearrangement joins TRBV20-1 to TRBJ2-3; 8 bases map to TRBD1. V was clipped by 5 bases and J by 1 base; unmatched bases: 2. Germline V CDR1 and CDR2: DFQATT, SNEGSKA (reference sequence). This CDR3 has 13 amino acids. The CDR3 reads CSAPTGGTDTQYF. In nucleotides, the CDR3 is TGCAGTGCTCCGACAGGGGGCACAGATACGCAGTATTTT.

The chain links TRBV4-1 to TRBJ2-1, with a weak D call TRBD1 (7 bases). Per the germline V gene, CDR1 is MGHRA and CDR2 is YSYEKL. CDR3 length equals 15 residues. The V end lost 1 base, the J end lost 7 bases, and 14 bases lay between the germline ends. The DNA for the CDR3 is TGCGCCAGCAGCCAAGTAGGAGGGGGCTGGAATGAGCAGTTCTTC. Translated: CASSQVGGGWNEQFF.

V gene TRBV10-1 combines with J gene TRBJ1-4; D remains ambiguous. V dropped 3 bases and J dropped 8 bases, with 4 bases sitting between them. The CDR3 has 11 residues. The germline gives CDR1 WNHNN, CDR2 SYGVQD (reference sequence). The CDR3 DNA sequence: TGCGCCAGCAGTGACCGCGAAAAACTGTTTTTT. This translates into CASSDREKLFF.

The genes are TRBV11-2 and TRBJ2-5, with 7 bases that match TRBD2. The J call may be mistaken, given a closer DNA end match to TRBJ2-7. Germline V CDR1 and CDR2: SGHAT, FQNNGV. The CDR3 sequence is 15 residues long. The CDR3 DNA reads TGTGCCAGCAGGGCACAAAGCGGGGTCTACTACGAGCAGTACTTC. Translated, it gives CASRAQSGVYYEQYF.

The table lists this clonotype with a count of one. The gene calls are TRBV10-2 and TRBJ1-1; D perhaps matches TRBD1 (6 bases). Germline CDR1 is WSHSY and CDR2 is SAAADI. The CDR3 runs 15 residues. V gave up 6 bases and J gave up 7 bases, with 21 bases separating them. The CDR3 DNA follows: TGCGCCAGCAGAAGTACCCGATACAGGGCAGATGAAGCTTTCTTT. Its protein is CASRSTRYRADEAFF.

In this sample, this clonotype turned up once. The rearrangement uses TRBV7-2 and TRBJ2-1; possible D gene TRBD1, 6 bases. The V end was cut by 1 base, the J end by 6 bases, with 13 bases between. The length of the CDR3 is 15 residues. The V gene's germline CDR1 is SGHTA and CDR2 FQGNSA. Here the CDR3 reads CASSLGQVPGNEQFF. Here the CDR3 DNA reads TGTGCCAGCAGCTTAGGACAGGTGCCTGGCAATGAGCAGTTCTTC.

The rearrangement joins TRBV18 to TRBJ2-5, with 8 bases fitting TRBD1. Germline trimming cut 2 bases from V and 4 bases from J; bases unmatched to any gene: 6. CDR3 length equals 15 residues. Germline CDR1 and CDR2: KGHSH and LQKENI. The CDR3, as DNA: TGTGCCAGCTCACCAGTCCAGGGGGCTTCAGAGACCCAGTACTTC. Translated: CASSPVQGASETQYF.

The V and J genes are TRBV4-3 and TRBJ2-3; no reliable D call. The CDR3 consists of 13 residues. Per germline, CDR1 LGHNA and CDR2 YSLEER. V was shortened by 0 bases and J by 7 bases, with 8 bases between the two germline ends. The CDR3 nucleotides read TGCGCCAGCAGCCAAGACAACTTTAATACGCAGTATTTT. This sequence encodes CASSQDNFNTQYF.

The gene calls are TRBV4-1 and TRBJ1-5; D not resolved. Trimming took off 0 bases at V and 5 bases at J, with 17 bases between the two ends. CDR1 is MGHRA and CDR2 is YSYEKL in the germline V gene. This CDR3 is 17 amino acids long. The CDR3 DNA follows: TGCGCCAGCAGCCAAGATCAGTCACTGGGGATCCATCAGCCCCAGCATTTT. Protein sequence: CASSQDQSLGIHQPQHF.

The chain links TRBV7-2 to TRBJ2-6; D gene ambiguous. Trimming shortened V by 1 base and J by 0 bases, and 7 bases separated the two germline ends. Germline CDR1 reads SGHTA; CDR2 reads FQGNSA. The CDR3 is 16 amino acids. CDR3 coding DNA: TGTGCCAGCAGCTTAGTGGCATTCTCTGGGGCCAACGTCCTGACTTTC. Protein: CASSLVAFSGANVLTF. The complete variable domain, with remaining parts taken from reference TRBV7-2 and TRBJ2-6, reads GAGVSQSPSNKVTEKGKDVELRCDPISGHTALYWYRQSLGQGLEFLIYFQGNSAPDKSGLPSDRFSAERTGGSVSTLTIQRTQQEDSAVYLCASSLVAFSGANVLTFGAGSRLTVL.

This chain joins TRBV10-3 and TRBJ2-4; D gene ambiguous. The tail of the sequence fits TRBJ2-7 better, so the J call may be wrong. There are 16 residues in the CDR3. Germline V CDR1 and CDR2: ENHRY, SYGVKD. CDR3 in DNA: TGTGCCATCAGCACACCCAGGCATGGACCCACCTACGAGCAGTACTTC. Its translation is CAISTPRHGPTYEQYF.

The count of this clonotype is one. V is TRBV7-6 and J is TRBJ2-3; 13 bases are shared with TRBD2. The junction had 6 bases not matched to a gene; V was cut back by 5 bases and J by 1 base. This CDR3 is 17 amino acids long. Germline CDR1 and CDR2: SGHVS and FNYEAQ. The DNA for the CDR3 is TGTGCCAGCAGCGCCGGACTAGCGGGAGAGGGCACAGATACGCAGTATTTT. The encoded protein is CASSAGLAGEGTDTQYF.

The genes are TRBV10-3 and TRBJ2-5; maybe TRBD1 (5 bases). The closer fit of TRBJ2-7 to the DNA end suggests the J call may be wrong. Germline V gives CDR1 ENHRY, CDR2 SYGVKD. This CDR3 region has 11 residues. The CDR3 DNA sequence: TGTGCCACCAGACAGTCCTACGAGCAGTACTTC. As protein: CATRQSYEQYF.